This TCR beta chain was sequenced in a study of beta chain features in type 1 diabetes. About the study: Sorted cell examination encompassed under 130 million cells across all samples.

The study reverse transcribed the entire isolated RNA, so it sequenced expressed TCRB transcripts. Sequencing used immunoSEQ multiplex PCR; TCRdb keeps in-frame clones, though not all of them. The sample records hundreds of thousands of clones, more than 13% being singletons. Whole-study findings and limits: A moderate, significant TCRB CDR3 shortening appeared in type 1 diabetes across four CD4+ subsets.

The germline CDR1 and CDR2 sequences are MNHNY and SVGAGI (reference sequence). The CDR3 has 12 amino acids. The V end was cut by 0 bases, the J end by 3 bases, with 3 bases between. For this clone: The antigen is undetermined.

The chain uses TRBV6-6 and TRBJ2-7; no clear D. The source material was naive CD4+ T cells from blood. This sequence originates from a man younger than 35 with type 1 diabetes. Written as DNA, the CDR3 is TGTGCCAGCAGTTACTCGAACTACGAGCAGTACTTC. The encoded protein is CASSYSNYEQYF.